Shown below are 11 T cell receptor beta chains from a single sample sequenced in a study of shared clonotypes between healthy human individuals. Sequenced by immunoSEQ multiplex PCR; TCRdb stores in-frame clones only, minus some. The repertoire holds millions of clones, roughly 91% seen once, with 1.7% in the top ten. The naive CD8 population came from CD45RO-negative cells selected for CCR7, without terminally differentiated effector memory CD45RA+ cells. Sequencing was performed on naive CD8+ T cells from PBMCs. Receptors originate from a man in his late teens or twenties in good health. Some clones in this sample may be carry-over from other donors' samples.

The chain carries TRBV7-2 and TRBJ1-1, with D perhaps TRBD1 (6 bases). The CDR3 contains 17 residues. With 5 bases removed from V and 11 bases from J, the gap between germline ends came to 30 bases. Germline assignment: CDR1 SGHTA and CDR2 FQGNSA. In DNA form, the CDR3 reads TGTGCCAGCAGCCTAGAGGACAGCGGAGCCCCCCTGGAGTTGGCTTTCTTT. This gives the protein CASSLEDSGAPLELAFF.

The chain links TRBV5-5 to TRBJ1-1; D is perhaps TRBD1 (5 bases). Germline CDR1 SGHKS, CDR2 YYEKEE (reference sequence). V lost 4 bases and J 1 base, leaving 11 bases between the germline ends. This CDR3 comprises 14 residues. The CDR3 reads CASSVGRANTEAFF. CDR3 in DNA: TGTGCCAGCAGCGTGGGACGAGCGAACACTGAAGCTTTCTTT.

V usage is TRBV19 and J usage is TRBJ2-2; 12 bases agree with TRBD2. Germline V gene sequence: CDR1 LNHDA, CDR2 SQIVND (reference sequence). The CDR3 extends over 17 amino acids. The J segment lost 1 base and the V segment lost 6 bases, leaving 6 bases of the junction unmatched. The CDR3 sequence: CASRGPTSGRNTGELFF. The CDR3, as DNA: TGTGCCAGTAGGGGTCCGACTAGCGGGAGGAACACCGGGGAGCTGTTTTTT.

The gene calls are TRBV7-9 and TRBJ2-1, with 7 bases identical to TRBD1. Germline loops: CDR1 SEHNR, CDR2 FQNEAQ (reference sequence). The CDR3 is 16 amino acids. V lost 5 bases, J lost 0 bases, and 7 bases stayed unmatched. CDR3 DNA: TGTGCCAGCAGCGGACGGGACAGAAACTCCTACAATGAGCAGTTCTTC. Its translation: CASSGRDRNSYNEQFF. Drawing the rest from reference TRBV7-9 and TRBJ2-1, the complete variable domain is DTGVSQNPRHKITKRGQNVTFRCDPISEHNRLYWYRQTLGQGPEFLTYFQNEAQLEKSRLLSDRFSAERPKGSFSTLEIQRTEQGDSAMYLCASSGRDRNSYNEQFFGPGTRLTVL.

This sequence joins TRBV28 and TRBJ2-7; 13 nucleotides line up with TRBD2. Germline loops: CDR1 MDHEN, CDR2 SYDVKM. The CDR3 runs 14 residues. The trim removed 6 bases at V and 3 bases at J, leaving 2 bases unmatched. The CDR3 bases are TGTGCCAGCAGGAGACTAGCGGGGGGCTACGAGCAGTACTTC. It yields the protein CASRRLAGGYEQYF.

The chain has TRBV5-4 and TRBJ2-7, with D unresolved. The germline V and J ends were trimmed by 0 bases and 2 bases, with 9 bases remaining between them. Germline CDR1 is SGHNT and CDR2 is YYREEE (reference sequence). This CDR3 comprises 14 residues. The CDR3 nucleotides are TGTGCCAGCAGCTTGGGGACGGACCCCTACGAGCAGTACTTC. Protein sequence: CASSLGTDPYEQYF. Variable domain in full (rest from reference TRBV5-4 and TRBJ2-7): ETGVTQSPTHLIKTRGQQVTLRCSSQSGHNTVSWYQQALGQGPQFIFQYYREEENGRGNFPPRFSGLQFPNYSSELNVNALELDDSALYLCASSLGTDPYEQYFGPGTRLTVT.

This clone showed up just a few times. The same CDR3 can be traced to other DNA sequences in this sample. The CDR3 is CASSEGNSGNTIYF. CDR3 in DNA: TGTGCCAGCAGCGAAGGTAACTCTGGAAACACCATATATTTT. The chain joins TRBV9 to TRBJ1-3; D not certain. Trimming pared 3 bases from V and 0 bases from J, leaving 7 bases between. Looked up from germline, CDR1 is SGDLS and CDR2 is YYNGEE. The CDR3 sequence is 14 residues long.

V usage is TRBV9 and J usage is TRBJ2-1; D is possibly TRBD2 (5 bases). V was pared by 2 bases and J by 5 bases, with 20 bases between. This CDR3 spans 17 amino acids. Germline CDR1 is SGDLS and CDR2 is YYNGEE. CDR3 sequence (DNA): TGTGCCAGCAGCGTGGGAGTTGCCCCCACGACCCACAATGAGCAGTTCTTC. Protein: CASSVGVAPTTHNEQFF.

This clone was counted a single time. This chain links TRBV25-1 with TRBJ2-1; 10 nucleotides agree with TRBD1. The germline V gene encodes CDR1 MGHDK and CDR2 SYGVNS. The CDR3 contains 12 residues. Trimming cost V 9 bases and J 8 bases; bases outside gene matches: 4. The CDR3 DNA follows: TGTGCCAGTGGGACAGGGGTGTATGAGCAGTTCTTC. This gives the protein CASGTGVYEQFF. The full variable domain, completed using reference TRBV25-1 and TRBJ2-1, is EADIYQTPRYLVIGTGKKITLECSQTMGHDKMYWYQQDPGMELHLIHYSYGVNSTEKGDLSSESTVSRIRTEHFPLTLESARPSHTSQYLCASGTGVYEQFFGPGTRLTVL.

The rearrangement joins TRBV9 to TRBJ2-2, with D possibly TRBD1 on 5 matching bases. Germline V CDR1 and CDR2: SGDLS, YYNGEE. CDR3 size: 15 residues. V shed 4 bases and J shed 2 bases, with 12 bases lying between them. In nucleotides, the CDR3 is TGTGCCAGCAGCCTCAGGGTAGGCAACACCGGGGAGCTGTTTTTT. Encoded protein: CASSLRVGNTGELFF. Full variable domain (rest looked up from reference TRBV9 and TRBJ2-2): DSGVTQTPKHLITATGQRVTLRCSPRSGDLSVYWYQQSLDQGLQFLIQYYNGEERAKGNILERFSAQQFPDLHSELNLSSLELGDSALYFCASSLRVGNTGELFFGEGSRLTVL.

The chain employs TRBV4-3 and TRBJ1-4, with D possibly TRBD1 on 6 matching bases. This CDR3 region has 15 residues. The germline gives CDR1 LGHNA, CDR2 YSLEER. Trimming left V 1 base short and J 6 bases short, with 12 bases between. CDR3 coding DNA: TGCGCCAGCAGCCAAGTCACAGGGAGGGATGAAAAACTGTTTTTT. This translates into CASSQVTGRDEKLFF.